The sequence of this T cell receptor (beta chain) was determined in a study of beta chain features in type 1 diabetes. Overall study results and limits: Moderate yet significant TCRB CDR3 shortening was seen in Type 1 diabetes patients in all four CD4+ subsets. VDJ junctions from patients with type 1 diabetes contained fewer insertions and more deletions.

Trimming took 0 bases from V and 13 from J; bases not matched to a gene: 4. CDR1 is SGHTA and CDR2 is FQGNSA in the germline V gene. CDR3 length: 12 residues. Expressed TCRB transcripts were sequenced after all isolated RNA was converted to cDNA. This table comes from immunoSEQ multiplex PCR, and its TCRdb copy is limited to in-frame clones, with some not included. The data contain under 250,000 clones, 11% of them singletons. For this clone: Antigen unknown.

The V and J genes are TRBV7-2 and TRBJ2-7; 9 bases align to TRBD1. The sequenced sample was central memory CD4+ T cells from blood. This receptor was taken from a man aged 18 to 30 in good health. CDR3 nucleotides: TGTGCCAGCAGCTTAGCCAACAGGGGGCGTTACTTC. Protein sequence: CASSLANRGRYF.